This T cell receptor (beta chain) was captured by sequencing in a study of shared clonotypes between healthy human individuals. To note about this clone: The target antigen is unknown.

Regarding the study as a whole: Among non-shared clonotypes, generation probabilities were lower than among those shared by all four donors. Represented genetic and exposure-history diversity was restricted by having few donors.

This CDR3 has 14 amino acids. CDR1 is MGHRA and CDR2 is YSYEKL in the germline V gene. V shed 2 bases, J shed 6 bases, and the junction held 6 bases outside the gene matches. Authors' processing steps: With immunoSEQ giving junction-only sequences and no quality scores, filtering differed. The assay was immunoSEQ multiplex PCR, and TCRdb's table has in-frame clones only and misses some. From that table come the V and J calls and clone size; the DNA was used to work out D and trimming. Of roughly 2 million clones in the sample, 85% to 95% are singletons; the top ten hold 0.1% to 0.15%. Sequenced: naive CD4+ T cells sorted from blood. As to subset: CD45RA+ positively selected. This TCR came from a young man in good health. The chain joins TRBV4-1 to TRBJ2-7, with 8 bases fitting TRBD1. The DNA for the CDR3 is TGCGCCAGCAGCCAATCGGACAGGGTGGGCGAGCAGTACTTC. Its translation: CASSQSDRVGEQYF.